This T cell receptor beta chain was retrieved from a study of blood T cell repertoires in COVID-19. Repertoires were generated with immunoSEQ multiplex PCR, while TCRdb's copy carries only in-frame clones and drops some. The data show 300,000 to 350,000 clones, about 90% seen once. This CDR3 has 16 residues. This chain uses TRBV21-1 with TRBJ1-5; TRBD1 is the table's D call, not checked against the DNA. TRBV21-1 is assigned pseudogene status. This sequence was found in a man in his thirties or forties who had recovered from COVID-19. The sequenced sample consisted of PBMCs or T cells enriched from blood (not recorded which). The CDR3 DNA follows: TGTGCCAGCAGCAAAGGAAAGGGGTCGGTTGATCAGCCCCAGCATTTT. Protein sequence: CASSKGKGSVDQPQHF.